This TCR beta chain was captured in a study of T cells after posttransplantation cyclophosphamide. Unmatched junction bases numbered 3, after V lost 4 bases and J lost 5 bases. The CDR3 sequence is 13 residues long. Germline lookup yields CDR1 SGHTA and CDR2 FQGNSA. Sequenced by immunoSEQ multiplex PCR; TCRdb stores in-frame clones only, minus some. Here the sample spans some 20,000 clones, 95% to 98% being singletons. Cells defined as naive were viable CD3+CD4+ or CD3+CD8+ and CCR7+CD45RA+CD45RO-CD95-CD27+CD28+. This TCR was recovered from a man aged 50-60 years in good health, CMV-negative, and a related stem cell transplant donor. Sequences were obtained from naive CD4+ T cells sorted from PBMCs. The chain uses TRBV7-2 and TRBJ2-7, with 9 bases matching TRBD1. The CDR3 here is CASSWGQGHEQYF. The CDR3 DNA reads TGTGCCAGCAGCTGGGGACAGGGCCACGAGCAGTACTTC.